This TCR beta chain emerged from a study of T cell repertoires in cytomegalovirus infection. The wider study: Evidence of both CMV infection and a matching HLA type came from public TCR beta signatures.

Broader study findings: Identification of carriers of CMV plus the relevant HLA was achieved through cumulative public TCR beta family frequency. CMV-specific TCR beta clonotypes restricted by HLA-C were the ones dominating the ex vivo response.

The CDR3 loop spans 17 amino acids. Germline V gene sequence: CDR1 SEHNR, CDR2 FQNEAQ (reference sequence). Germline trimming cut 6 bases from V and 2 bases from J; bases unmatched to any gene: 7. A single record per CDR3 protein comes from TCRdb applying MiXCR to the reads. The profile covers under 200,000 distinct CDR3 sequences, with roughly a sixth appearing a single time and approximately 19% taken by the ten largest. This clonotype came up a few times. Its antigen is currently unknown. The sequenced material came from CD8+ T cells from PBMCs. The chain links TRBV7-9 to TRBJ2-2; TRBD2 matches at 12 bases. This sequence was found in a human donor in good health (CMV status not recorded). Some clones in this sample may be carry-over from other donors' samples. DNA of the CDR3: TGTGCCAGCAGACCGCTAGCGGGGGGGCCTAACACCGGGGAGCTGTTTTTT. Amino acid sequence: CASRPLAGGPNTGELFF.